Listed below are T cell receptor beta chains from one sample, sequenced in a study of glioma-infiltrating T cells. MiXCR, applied by TCRdb to the multiplex PCR reads, yields one record per CDR3 protein. The sample has 95,000 to 110,000 distinct CDR3 sequences, 25% to 35% seen once. The material sequenced was glioma tissue, nonneoplastic brain tissue, or PBMCs (not recorded which). The receptor source for this set is a human donor with low-grade glioma or glioblastoma, undergoing nonglioma brain surgery, or in good health (not recorded which). Both conserved end residues are part of each CDR3. Fields, in order: clone size, J gene, D gene, V gene, CDR3 protein, CDR3 DNA. A D gene is named only where the DNA matches it firmly. The size field is filled for only some rows; it gives once, few, many or a size class.

.	TRBJ1-2	.	TRBV12-3/TRBV12-4	CASRRPGVDGHTF	TGTGCCAGCAGACGCCCCGGGGTGGATGGCCACACCTTC
many	TRBJ2-3	.	TRBV27	CASSLDSRRDTQYF	TGTGCCAGCAGTTTAGATTCCCGGAGAGATACGCAGTATTTT
.	TRBJ1-4	TRBD1	TRBV7-9	CATGQGAYEKLFF	TGTGCCACCGGACAGGGGGCCTATGAAAAACTGTTTTTT
many	TRBJ1-2	.	TRBV7-9	CASSLGGDYGYTF	TGTGCCAGCAGCTTAGGGGGAGACTATGGCTACACCTTC
few	TRBJ2-3	TRBD2	TRBV10-3	CAISEFSGGIADTQYF	TGTGCCATCAGTGAGTTTAGCGGGGGAATCGCAGATACGCAGTATTTT
few	TRBJ2-7	.	TRBV18	CASSLQGGEQYF	TGTGCCAGCTCACTTCAGGGTGGCGAGCAGTACTTC
.	TRBJ2-3	TRBD2	TRBV29-1	CSVELAGGPHTQYF	TGCAGCGTTGAACTAGCGGGGGGGCCGCATACGCAGTATTTT
many	TRBJ2-7	.	TRBV6-1	CATRDRGAYEQYF	TGTGCCACCAGGGACCGGGGGGCGTACGAGCAGTACTTC
many	TRBJ2-7	.	TRBV28	CASSRGNIYEQYF	TGTGCCAGCAGTCGGGGGAACATCTACGAGCAGTACTTC
many	TRBJ2-3	.	TRBV4-2	CASSQDRGDTQYF	TGTGCCAGCAGCCAAGACAGGGGAGATACGCAGTATTTT
few	TRBJ2-3	.	TRBV29-1	CGVVETASFNTQYF	TGCGGCGTTGTTGAGACAGCGTCTTTCAATACGCAGTATTTT
.	TRBJ1-2	.	TRBV5-4	CASSKDTNFNYGYTF	TGTGCCAGCAGCAAAGACACAAATTTTAACTATGGCTACACCTTC
.	TRBJ2-7	.	TRBV19	CASSTSQLYEQYF	TGTGCCAGCTCAACATCACAGCTCTACGAGCAGTACTTC
.	TRBJ1-6	.	TRBV2	CASTARQVEPLHF	TGTGCCAGCACCGCCAGACAGGTCGAACCCCTCCACTTT
.	TRBJ1-1	TRBD1	TRBV7-9	CASKPGQDEAFF	TGTGCCAGCAAACCGGGACAGGACGAAGCTTTCTTT
many	TRBJ2-1	.	TRBV20-1	CSARSRSSGPSSYNEQFF	TGCAGTGCTCGGTCTAGATCGTCGGGCCCGAGCTCCTACAATGAGCAGTTCTTC
medium-sized	TRBJ2-1	.	TRBV27	CASSLPPYNEQFF	TGTGCCAGCAGTTTACCACCATACAATGAGCAGTTCTTC
.	TRBJ2-1	.	TRBV28	CASSPARGGEQFF	TGTGCCAGTAGCCCAGCTAGAGGGGGGGAGCAGTTCTTC
many	TRBJ2-7	TRBD1	TRBV28	CASSNGQDPPYEQYF	TGTGCCAGCAGTAATGGACAGGACCCACCCTACGAGCAGTACTTC
many	TRBJ2-3	TRBD2	TRBV2	CASRPTSGGDTQYF	TGTGCCAGCAGGCCGACTAGCGGAGGGGATACGCAGTATTTT
few	TRBJ2-2	.	TRBV2	CASTSDAYTGELFF	TGTGCCAGCACTTCAGATGCTTACACCGGGGAGCTGTTTTTT
few	TRBJ2-3	TRBD2	TRBV10-3	CAISVGTSGGAADTQYF	TGTGCCATCAGCGTGGGGACTAGCGGGGGGGCCGCCGATACGCAGTATTTT
many	TRBJ1-5	.	TRBV20-1	CSARDSSPFQPQHF	TGCAGTGCTAGAGACTCCAGCCCCTTTCAGCCCCAGCATTTT
many	TRBJ2-7	TRBD2	TRBV6-1	CASQAVLGLAGYEQYF	TGTGCCAGCCAGGCTGTCCTTGGACTAGCGGGGTACGAGCAGTACTTC
.	TRBJ2-5	TRBD2	TRBV7-2	CASSHGTSGGGAQYF	TGTGCCAGCAGCCACGGGACTAGCGGGGGGGGGGCCCAGTACTTC
many	TRBJ2-3	TRBD1	TRBV18	CASSQDRGTDTQYF	TGTGCCAGCTCACAGGACAGGGGCACAGATACGCAGTATTTT
many	TRBJ1-2	.	TRBV20-1	CSASRWEEGYGYTF	TGCAGTGCTAGTCGGTGGGAGGAGGGTTATGGCTACACCTTC
.	TRBJ2-5	.	TRBV7-8	CASSKTTGTSGETQYF	TGTGCCAGCAGCAAGACCACCGGGACCTCGGGAGAGACCCAGTACTTC
.	TRBJ2-3	TRBD2	TRBV7-6	CASSYRLTGGTTDTQYF	TGTGCCAGCAGCTACCGACTAACGGGGGGTACCACAGATACGCAGTATTTT
.	TRBJ2-3	TRBD1	TRBV7-2	CAWNRGEGDTQYF	TGTGCCTGGAACAGGGGGGAAGGGGATACGCAGTATTTT
.	TRBJ2-1	.	TRBV19	CASTPGPLKVGERHNEQFF	TGTGCCAGTACCCCGGGCCCCCTCAAGGTGGGCGAGAGGCACAATGAGCAGTTCTTC